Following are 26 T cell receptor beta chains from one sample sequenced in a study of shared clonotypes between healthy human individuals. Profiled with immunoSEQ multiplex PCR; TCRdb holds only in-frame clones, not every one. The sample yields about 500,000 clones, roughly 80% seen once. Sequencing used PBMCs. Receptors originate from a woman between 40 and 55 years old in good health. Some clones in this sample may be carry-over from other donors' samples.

The CDR3 loop is CAISEGLAGATDTQYF. CDR3 nucleotide sequence: TGTGCCATCAGTGAGGGACTAGCGGGTGCCACAGATACGCAGTATTTT. The rearrangement links TRBV10-3 to TRBJ2-3; 11 bases line up with TRBD2. V shed 2 bases, J shed 2 bases, and the junction held 3 bases outside the gene matches. CDR1 and CDR2 (germline): ENHRY, SYGVKD. The length of the CDR3 is 16 residues.

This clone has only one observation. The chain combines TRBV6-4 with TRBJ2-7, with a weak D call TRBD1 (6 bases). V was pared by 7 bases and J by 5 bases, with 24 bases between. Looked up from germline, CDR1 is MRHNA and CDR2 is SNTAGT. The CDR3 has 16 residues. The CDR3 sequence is CASTLWPDSSYDEQYF. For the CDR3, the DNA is TGTGCCAGCACCCTCTGGCCGGACAGTAGCTACGACGAGCAGTACTTC.

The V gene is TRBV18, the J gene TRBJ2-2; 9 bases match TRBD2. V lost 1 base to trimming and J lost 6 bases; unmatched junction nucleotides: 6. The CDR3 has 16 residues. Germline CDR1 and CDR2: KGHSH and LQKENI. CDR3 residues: CASSPRNSGSSGELFF. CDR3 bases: TGTGCCAGCTCACCACGTAATAGCGGGAGCTCCGGGGAGCTGTTTTTT.

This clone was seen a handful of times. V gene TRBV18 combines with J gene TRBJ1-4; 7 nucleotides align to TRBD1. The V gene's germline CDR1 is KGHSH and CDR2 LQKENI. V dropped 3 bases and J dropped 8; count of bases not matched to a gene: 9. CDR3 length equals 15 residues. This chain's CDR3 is CASSPPTGTKEKLFF. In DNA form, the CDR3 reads TGTGCCAGCTCACCGCCGACAGGGACAAAGGAAAAACTGTTTTTT.

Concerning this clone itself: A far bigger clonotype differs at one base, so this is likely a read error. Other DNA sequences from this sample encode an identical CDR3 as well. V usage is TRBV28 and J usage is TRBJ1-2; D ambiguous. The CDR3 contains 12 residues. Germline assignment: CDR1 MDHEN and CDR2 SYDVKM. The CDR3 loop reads CASSFGVDGYTF. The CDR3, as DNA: TGTGCCAGCAGTTTCGGGGTTGATGGTTACACCTTC.

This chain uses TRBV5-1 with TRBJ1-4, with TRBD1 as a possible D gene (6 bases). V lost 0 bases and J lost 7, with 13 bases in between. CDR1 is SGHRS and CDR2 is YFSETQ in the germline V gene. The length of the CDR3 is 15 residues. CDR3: CASSLARGRGEKLFF. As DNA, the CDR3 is TGCGCCAGCAGCTTGGCCCGGGGGCGAGGTGAAAAACTGTTTTTT.

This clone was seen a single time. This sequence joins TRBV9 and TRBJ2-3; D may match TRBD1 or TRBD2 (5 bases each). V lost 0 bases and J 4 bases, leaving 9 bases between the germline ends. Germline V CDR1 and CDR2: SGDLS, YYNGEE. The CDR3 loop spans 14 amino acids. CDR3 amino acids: CASSVAGTADTQYF. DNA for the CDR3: TGTGCCAGCAGCGTAGCGGGGACGGCAGATACGCAGTATTTT.

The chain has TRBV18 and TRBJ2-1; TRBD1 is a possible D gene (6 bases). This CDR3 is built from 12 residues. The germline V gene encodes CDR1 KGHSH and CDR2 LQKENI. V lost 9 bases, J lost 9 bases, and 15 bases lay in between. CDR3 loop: CASSEDSREQFF. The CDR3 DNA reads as TGTGCCAGTTCCGAGGACAGCCGTGAGCAGTTCTTC.

CDR3 loop: CASSPYQLARTGELFF. The DNA of the CDR3 is TGTGCCAGCAGCCCGTACCAACTAGCAAGAACCGGGGAGCTGTTTTTT. This rearrangement joins TRBV11-2 to TRBJ2-2; weak D call: TRBD2 (6 bases). Germline V gives CDR1 SGHAT, CDR2 FQNNGV. The CDR3 length is 16 residues. Trimming stripped 5 bases from V and 5 bases from J, with 18 bases between.

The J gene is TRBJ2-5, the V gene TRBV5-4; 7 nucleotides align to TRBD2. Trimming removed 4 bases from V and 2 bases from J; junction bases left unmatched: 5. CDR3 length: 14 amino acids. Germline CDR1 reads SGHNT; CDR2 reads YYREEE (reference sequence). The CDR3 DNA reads TGTGCCAGCAGCCCCTGGGAGGGTCAAGAGACCCAGTACTTC. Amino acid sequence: CASSPWEGQETQYF.

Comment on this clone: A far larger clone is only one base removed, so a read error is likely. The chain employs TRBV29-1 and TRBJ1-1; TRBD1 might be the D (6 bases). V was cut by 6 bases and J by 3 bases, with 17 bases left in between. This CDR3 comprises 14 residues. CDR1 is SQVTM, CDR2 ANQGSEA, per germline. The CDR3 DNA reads TGCAGCGTGGCTAGGGGGTCTGGCGACACTGAAGCTTTCTTT. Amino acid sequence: CSVARGSGDTEAFF.

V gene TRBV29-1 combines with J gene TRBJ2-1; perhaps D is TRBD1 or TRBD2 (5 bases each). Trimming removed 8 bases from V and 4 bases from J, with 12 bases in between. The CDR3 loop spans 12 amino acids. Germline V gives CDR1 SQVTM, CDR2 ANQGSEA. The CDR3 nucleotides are TGCAGCTGGGGGATTTCGTACAATGAGCAGTTCTTC. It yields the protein CSWGISYNEQFF.

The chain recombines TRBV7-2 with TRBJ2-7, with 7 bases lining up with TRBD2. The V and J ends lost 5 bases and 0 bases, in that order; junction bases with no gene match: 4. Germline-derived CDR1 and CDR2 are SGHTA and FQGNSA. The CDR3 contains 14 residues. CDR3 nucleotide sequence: TGTGCCAGCAGCCTAGGGGACTACTCCTACGAGCAGTACTTC. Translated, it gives CASSLGDYSYEQYF.

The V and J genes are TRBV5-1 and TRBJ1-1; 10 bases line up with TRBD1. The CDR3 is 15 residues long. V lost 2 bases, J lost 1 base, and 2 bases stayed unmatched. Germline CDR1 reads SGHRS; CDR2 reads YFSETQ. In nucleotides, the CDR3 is TGCGCCAGCAGCTTAGACAGGGGGCGGAACACTGAAGCTTTCTTT. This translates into CASSLDRGRNTEAFF.

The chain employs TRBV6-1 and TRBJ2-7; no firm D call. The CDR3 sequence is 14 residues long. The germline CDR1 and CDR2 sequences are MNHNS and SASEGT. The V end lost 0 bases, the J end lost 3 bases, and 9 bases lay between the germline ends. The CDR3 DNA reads TGTGCCAGCAGTGAAGCGAGGCAGAACTACGAGCAGTACTTC. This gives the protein CASSEARQNYEQYF.

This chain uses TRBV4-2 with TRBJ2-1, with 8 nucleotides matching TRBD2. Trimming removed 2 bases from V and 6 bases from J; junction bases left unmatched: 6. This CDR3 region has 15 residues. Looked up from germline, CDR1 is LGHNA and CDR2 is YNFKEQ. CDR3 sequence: CASSQPGTRGNEQFF. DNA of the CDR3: TGTGCCAGCAGCCAACCTGGGACTAGGGGCAATGAGCAGTTCTTC.

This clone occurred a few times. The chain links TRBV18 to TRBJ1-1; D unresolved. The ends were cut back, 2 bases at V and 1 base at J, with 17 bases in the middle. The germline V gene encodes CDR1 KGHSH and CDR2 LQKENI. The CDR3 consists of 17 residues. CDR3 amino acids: CASSPSLSRQPNTEAFF. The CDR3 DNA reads TGTGCCAGCTCACCATCACTAAGCCGGCAGCCGAACACTGAAGCTTTCTTT. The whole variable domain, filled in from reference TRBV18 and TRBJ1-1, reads NAGVMQNPRHLVRRRGQEARLRCSPMKGHSHVYWYRQLPEEGLKFMVYLQKENIIDESGMPKERFSAEFPKEGPSILRIQQVVRGDSAAYFCASSPSLSRQPNTEAFFGQGTRLTVV.

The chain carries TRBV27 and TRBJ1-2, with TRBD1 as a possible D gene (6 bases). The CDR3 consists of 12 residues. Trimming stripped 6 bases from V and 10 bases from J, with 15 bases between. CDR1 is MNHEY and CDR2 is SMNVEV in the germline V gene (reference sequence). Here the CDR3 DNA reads TGTGCCAGCAGCTCGACAGGTCTTTACTACACCTTC. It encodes CASSSTGLYYTF.

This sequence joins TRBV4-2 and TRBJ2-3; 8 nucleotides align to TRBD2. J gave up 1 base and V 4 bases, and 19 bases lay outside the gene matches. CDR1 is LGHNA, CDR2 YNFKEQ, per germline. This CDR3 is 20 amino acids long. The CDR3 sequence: CASSLRRLAGLIRGTDTQYF. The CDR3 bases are TGTGCCAGCAGCCTAAGACGGCTAGCGGGTCTCATTCGGGGCACAGATACGCAGTATTTT.

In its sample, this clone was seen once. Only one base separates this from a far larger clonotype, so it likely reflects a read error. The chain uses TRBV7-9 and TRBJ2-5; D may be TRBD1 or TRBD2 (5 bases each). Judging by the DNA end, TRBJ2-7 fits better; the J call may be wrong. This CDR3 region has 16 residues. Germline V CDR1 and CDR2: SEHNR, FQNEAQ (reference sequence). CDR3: CASSRDEGQGVDEQYF. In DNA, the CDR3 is TGTGCCAGCAGCCGAGACGAGGGGCAGGGCGTCGACGAGCAGTACTTC.

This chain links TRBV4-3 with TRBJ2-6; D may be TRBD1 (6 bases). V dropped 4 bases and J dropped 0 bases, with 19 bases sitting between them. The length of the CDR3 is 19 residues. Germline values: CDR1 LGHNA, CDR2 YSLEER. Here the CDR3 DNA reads TGCGCCAGCAGCCCTAAGGGCTACAGGGAACGCTCTGGGGCCAACGTCCTGACTTTC. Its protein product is CASSPKGYRERSGANVLTF.

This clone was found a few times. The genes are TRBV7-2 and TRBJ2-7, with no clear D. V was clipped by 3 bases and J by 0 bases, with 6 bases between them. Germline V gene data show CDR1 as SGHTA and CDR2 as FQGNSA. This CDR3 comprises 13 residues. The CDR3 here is CASSLVSSYEQYF. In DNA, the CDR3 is TGTGCCAGCAGCTTGGTTTCCTCCTACGAGCAGTACTTC.

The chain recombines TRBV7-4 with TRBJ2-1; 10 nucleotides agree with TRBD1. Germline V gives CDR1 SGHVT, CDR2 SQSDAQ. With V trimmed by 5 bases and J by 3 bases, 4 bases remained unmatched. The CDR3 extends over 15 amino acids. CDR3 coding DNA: TGTGCCAGCAGCGAGGGACAGGGGATCTACAATGAGCAGTTCTTC. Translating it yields CASSEGQGIYNEQFF.

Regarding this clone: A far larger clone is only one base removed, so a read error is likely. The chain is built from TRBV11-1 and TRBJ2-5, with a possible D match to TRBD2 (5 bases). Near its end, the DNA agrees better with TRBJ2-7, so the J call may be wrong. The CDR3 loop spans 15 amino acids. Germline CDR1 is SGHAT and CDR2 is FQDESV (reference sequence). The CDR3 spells CASSLAVTNSYEQYF. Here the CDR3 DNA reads TGTGCCAGCAGCTTAGCAGTGACTAACAGCTACGAGCAGTACTTC.

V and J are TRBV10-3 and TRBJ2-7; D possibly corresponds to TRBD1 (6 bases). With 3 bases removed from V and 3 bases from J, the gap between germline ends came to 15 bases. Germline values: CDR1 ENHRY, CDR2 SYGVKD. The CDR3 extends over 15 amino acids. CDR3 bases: TGTGCCATCAGTGACCCTCGACAGGTCCACTACGAGCAGTACTTC. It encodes CAISDPRQVHYEQYF.

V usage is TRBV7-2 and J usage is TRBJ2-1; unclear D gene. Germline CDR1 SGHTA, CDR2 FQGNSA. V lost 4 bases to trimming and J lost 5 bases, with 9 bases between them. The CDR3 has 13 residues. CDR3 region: CASSSRQNNEQFF. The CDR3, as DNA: TGTGCCAGCAGCTCTAGGCAGAACAATGAGCAGTTCTTC.